The rows below give T cell receptor beta chains drawn from one sample of a study of blood T cell repertoires in COVID-19. The assay was immunoSEQ multiplex PCR, and TCRdb's table has in-frame clones only and misses some. The sample contains over 50,000 clones, about 86% of which appear only once. Sequencing input: peripheral blood. The receptor set was obtained from a man between 65 and 79 years old with active COVID-19. Each CDR3 is given with its conserved first and last residue. The D gene is left open where the match is weak. Size is omitted from some rows. Given values are once, few, many or a class for expanded clones.

clone_size | j_call | v_call | d_call | cdr3_nt | cdr3_aa
NA | TRBJ2-7 | TRBV4-2 | NA | TGTGCCAGCAGCCAAGATAAGGGGCAGACCTACGAGCAGTACTTC | CASSQDKGQTYEQYF
NA | TRBJ2-1 | TRBV5-1 | TRBD2 | TGCGCCAGCAGCTTGGGTATCGGGTGGGCTAGCGGAAACAATGAGCAGTTCTTC | CASSLGIGWASGNNEQFF
NA | TRBJ2-7 | TRBV6-6 | TRBD1 | TGTGCCAGCAGTAAGGGACAGGTCCAGGTCTACGAGCAGTACTTC | CASSKGQVQVYEQYF
once | TRBJ2-5 | TRBV4-3 | TRBD2 | TGCGCCAGCAGCCAAGATTTTAGCGGGGGGGCCGAGACCCAGTACTTC | CASSQDFSGGAETQYF
once | TRBJ1-1 | TRBV6-5 | TRBD1 | TGTGCCAGCAGGAGGACAGGGGGCGAATTAGCTGAAGCTTTCTTT | CASRRTGGELAEAFF
NA | TRBJ1-1 | TRBV7-9 | TRBD1 | TGTGCCAGCAGCTTAGAAGAAGGGGGCGCGGCTGAAGCTTTCTTT | CASSLEEGGAAEAFF
NA | TRBJ2-3 | TRBV4-1 | NA | TGCGCCAGCAGGCACCCAGGGGGGTACACAGATACGCAGTATTTT | CASRHPGGYTDTQYF
NA | TRBJ2-7 | TRBV6-5 | NA | TGTGCCAGCAGTCCCTCCTTCTACGAGCAGTACTTC | CASSPSFYEQYF
NA | TRBJ2-1 | TRBV6-4 | NA | TGTGCCAGCACACCTTCGGGACTTTCCCACAATGAGCAGTTCTTC | CASTPSGLSHNEQFF
NA | TRBJ2-3 | TRBV6-5 | TRBD2 | TGTGCCAGCAGTTACGTGCTAGCGGGAGACACAGATACGCAGTATTTT | CASSYVLAGDTDTQYF
NA | TRBJ1-1 | TRBV7-3 | NA | TGTGCCAGCAGCCCCGGGGGGACGAACACTGAAGCTTTCTTT | CASSPGGTNTEAFF
NA | TRBJ2-1 | TRBV29-1 | NA | TGCAGCGTTGAGCCGACAGGAGGTTCCTACAATGAGCAGTTCTTC | CSVEPTGGSYNEQFF
once | TRBJ2-7 | TRBV4-3 | NA | TGCGCCAGCAGCTCCATACGGACAGACTACTCCTACGAGCAGTACTTC | CASSSIRTDYSYEQYF
NA | TRBJ1-6 | TRBV4-1 | TRBD1 | TGCGCCAGCAGCCAAGGCGGGACAGGAAGAAATTCACCCCTCCACTTT | CASSQGGTGRNSPLHF
NA | TRBJ1-3 | TRBV11-2 | NA | TGTGCCAGCAGCGTACCCCGGGGGGTTGGAAACACCATATATTTT | CASSVPRGVGNTIYF
NA | TRBJ2-1 | TRBV6-4 | TRBD1 | TGTGCCAGCAGTGACTCGCCGGGACAGGGTGGCGATGAGCAGTTCTTC | CASSDSPGQGGDEQFF
NA | TRBJ2-3 | TRBV18 | NA | TGTGCCAGCTCACCACTTCCGGATACGCAGTATTTT | CASSPLPDTQYF
NA | TRBJ2-7 | TRBV9 | NA | TGTGCCAGCAGCGTGGGAGCCAGGACCCCCTACGAGCAGTACTTC | CASSVGARTPYEQYF
NA | TRBJ1-4 | TRBV5-6 | NA | TGTGCCAGCAGCTTGGTACAGGGTGGCGGTGAAAAACTGTTTTTT | CASSLVQGGGEKLFF
NA | TRBJ1-1 | TRBV28 | NA | TGTGCCAGCAGTTTCGGTGGCACTGAAGCTTTCTTT | CASSFGGTEAFF
NA | TRBJ2-5 | TRBV9 | TRBD2 | TGTGCCAGCAGCGTGGATAGACTAGCGGGGCGGGGGGAGACCCAGTACTTC | CASSVDRLAGRGETQYF
few | TRBJ1-1 | TRBV5-1 | TRBD1 | TGCGCCAGCAGCCAACAGGGGGCCGGGGGCACTGAAGCTTTCTTT | CASSQQGAGGTEAFF
NA | TRBJ1-5 | TRBV6-6 | NA | TGTGCCAGCACCGCGAGGTCCCGGGGGCAGCCCCAGCATTTT | CASTARSRGQPQHF
NA | TRBJ2-7 | TRBV6-2/TRBV6-3 | TRBD2 | TGTGCCAGCAGCCGGGACTACCTCTCCGAGCAGTACTTC | CASSRDYLSEQYF
NA | TRBJ2-5 | TRBV5-1 | NA | TGCGCCAGCAGCTTCAATCGGGAGACCCAGTACTTC | CASSFNRETQYF
NA | TRBJ2-3 | TRBV4-3 | TRBD2 | TGCGCCAGCAGCCAAGATAGCCTAGCGGGGACTACGCAGTATTTT | CASSQDSLAGTTQYF
NA | TRBJ2-3 | TRBV29-1 | NA | TGCAGCGTTGCGTTGACAGCTAGCACAGATACGCAGTATTTT | CSVALTASTDTQYF